The entry below describes one TCR beta chain. Its antigen is unknown. This specimen comes from a study of CD8+ T cells in alopecia areata. Broader study findings: Scalp samples also yield sequences of resident alphabeta T cells from normal skin. The study found higher clonality in lesional than normal scalp, especially in alopecia totalis/universalis.

Isolated RNA was reverse transcribed into cDNA used as the sequencing template. Repertoires were generated with immunoSEQ multiplex PCR, while TCRdb's copy carries only in-frame clones and drops some. This table has roughly 100,000 clones, 45% to 60% appearing once. Germline V lookup: CDR1 GTSNPN, CDR2 SVGIG (reference sequence). The CDR3 extends over 12 amino acids. V lost 2 bases and J 8 bases, leaving 12 bases between the germline ends. The receptor's source is a human donor in good health. The chain links TRBV30 to TRBJ1-2, with no clear D. Sequencing used CD4+ T cells sorted from blood. Written as DNA, the CDR3 is TGTGCCTGGAGTCCCCGAGCGTGGGGCTACACCTTC. It specifies CAWSPRAWGYTF.